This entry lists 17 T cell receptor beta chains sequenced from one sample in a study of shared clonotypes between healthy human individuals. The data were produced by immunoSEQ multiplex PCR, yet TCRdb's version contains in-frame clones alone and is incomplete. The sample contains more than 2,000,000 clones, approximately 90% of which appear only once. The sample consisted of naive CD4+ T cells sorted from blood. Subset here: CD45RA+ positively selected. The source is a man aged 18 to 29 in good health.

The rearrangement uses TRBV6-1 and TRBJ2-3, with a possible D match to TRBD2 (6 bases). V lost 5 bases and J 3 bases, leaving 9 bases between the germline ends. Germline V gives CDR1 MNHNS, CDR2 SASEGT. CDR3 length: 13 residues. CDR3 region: CASSYGGTDTQYF. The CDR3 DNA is TGTGCCAGCAGTTATGGGGGGACAGATACGCAGTATTTT.

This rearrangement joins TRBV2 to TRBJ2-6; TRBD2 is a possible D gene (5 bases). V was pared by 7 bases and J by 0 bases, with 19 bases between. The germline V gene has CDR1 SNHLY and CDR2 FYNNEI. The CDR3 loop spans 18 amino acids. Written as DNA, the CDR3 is TGTGCCAGCAACAAAGATCGGACTCCCAGCTCTGGGGCCAACGTCCTGACTTTC. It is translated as CASNKDRTPSSGANVLTF.

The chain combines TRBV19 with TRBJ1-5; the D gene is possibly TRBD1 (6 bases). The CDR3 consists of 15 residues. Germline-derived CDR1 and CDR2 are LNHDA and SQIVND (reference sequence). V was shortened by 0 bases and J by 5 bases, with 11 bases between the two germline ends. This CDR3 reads CASSIDNSGDQPQHF. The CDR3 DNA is TGTGCCAGTAGTATAGATAATTCAGGGGATCAGCCCCAGCATTTT.

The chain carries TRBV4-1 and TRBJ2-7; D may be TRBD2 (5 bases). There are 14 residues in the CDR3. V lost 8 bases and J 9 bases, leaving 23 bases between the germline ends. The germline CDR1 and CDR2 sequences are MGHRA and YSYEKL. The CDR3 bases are TGCGCCAGCTCACGGGCTAGCAATAGTGACGGGCAGTACTTC. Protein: CASSRASNSDGQYF.

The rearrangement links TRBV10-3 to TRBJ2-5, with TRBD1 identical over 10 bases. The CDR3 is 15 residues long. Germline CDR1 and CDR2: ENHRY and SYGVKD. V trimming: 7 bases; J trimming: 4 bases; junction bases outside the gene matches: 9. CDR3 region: CAITMTGGEGETQYF. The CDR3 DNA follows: TGTGCCATCACTATGACAGGGGGCGAAGGAGAGACCCAGTACTTC.

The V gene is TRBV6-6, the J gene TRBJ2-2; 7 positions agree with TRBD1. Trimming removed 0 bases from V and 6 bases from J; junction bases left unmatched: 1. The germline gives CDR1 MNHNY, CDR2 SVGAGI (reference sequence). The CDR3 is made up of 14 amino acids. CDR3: CASSYSQGAGELFF. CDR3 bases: TGTGCCAGCAGTTACTCGCAGGGGGCCGGGGAGCTGTTTTTT.

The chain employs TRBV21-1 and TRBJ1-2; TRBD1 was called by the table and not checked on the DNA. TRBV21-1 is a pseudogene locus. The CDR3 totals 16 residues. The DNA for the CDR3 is TGTGCCAGCAGCAAAGGGCGGCAGGGTGGAAACTATGGCTACACCTTC. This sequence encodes CASSKGRQGGNYGYTF.

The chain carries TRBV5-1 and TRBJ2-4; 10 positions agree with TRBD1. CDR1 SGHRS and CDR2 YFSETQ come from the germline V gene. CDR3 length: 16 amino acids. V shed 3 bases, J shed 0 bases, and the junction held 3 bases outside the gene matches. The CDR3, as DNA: TGCGCCAGCAGCTCGGGACAGGGGCTAGCCAAAAACATTCAGTACTTC. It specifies CASSSGQGLAKNIQYF.

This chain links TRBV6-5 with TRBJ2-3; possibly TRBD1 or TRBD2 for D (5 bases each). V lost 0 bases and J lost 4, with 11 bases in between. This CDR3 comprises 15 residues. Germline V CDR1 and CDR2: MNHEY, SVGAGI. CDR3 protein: CASSYSTVGADTQYF. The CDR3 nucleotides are TGTGCCAGCAGTTACTCGACGGTGGGGGCAGATACGCAGTATTTT.

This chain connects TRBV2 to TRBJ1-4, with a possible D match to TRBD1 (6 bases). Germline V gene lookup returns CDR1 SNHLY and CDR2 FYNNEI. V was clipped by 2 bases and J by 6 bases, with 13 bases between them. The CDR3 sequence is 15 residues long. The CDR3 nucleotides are TGTGCCAGCAGTGAAACGGGGGCGCGGTATGAAAAACTGTTTTTT. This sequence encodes CASSETGARYEKLFF.

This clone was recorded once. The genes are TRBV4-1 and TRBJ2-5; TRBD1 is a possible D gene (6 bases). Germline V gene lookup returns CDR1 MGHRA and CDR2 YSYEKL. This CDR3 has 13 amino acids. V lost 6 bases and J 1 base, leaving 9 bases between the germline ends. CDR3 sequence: CASRQGFQETQYF. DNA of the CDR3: TGCGCCAGCAGACAGGGCTTCCAAGAGACCCAGTACTTC.

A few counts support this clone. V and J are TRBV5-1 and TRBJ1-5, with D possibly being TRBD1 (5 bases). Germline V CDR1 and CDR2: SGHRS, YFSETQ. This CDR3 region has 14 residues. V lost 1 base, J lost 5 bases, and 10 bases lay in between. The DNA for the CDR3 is TGCGCCAGCAGCTTGCAGGGCGGGCATCAGCCCCAGCATTTT. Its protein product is CASSLQGGHQPQHF.

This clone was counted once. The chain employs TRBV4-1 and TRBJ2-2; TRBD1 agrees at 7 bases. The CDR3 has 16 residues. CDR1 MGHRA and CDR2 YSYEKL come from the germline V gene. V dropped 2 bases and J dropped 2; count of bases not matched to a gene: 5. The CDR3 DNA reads TGCGCCAGCAGCCAACGGACAGGCAGTAACACCGGGGAGCTGTTTTTT. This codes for CASSQRTGSNTGELFF.

The CDR3 here is CATSRDTGPGTQYF. For the CDR3, the DNA is TGTGCCACCAGCAGAGATACAGGACCGGGTACGCAGTATTTT. This sequence joins TRBV15 and TRBJ2-3, with D maybe TRBD1 (5 bases). The CDR3 has 14 amino acids. Trimming removed 0 bases at V and 8 bases at J, with 12 bases between. Germline values: CDR1 LNHNV, CDR2 YYDKDF (reference sequence).

CDR3 in DNA: TGTGCCAGCAGCCGGACAGCGGGAGACCTCACAGATACGCAGTATTTT. Its protein is CASSRTAGDLTDTQYF. This chain links TRBV11-2 with TRBJ2-3; 8 positions agree with TRBD2. The germline gives CDR1 SGHAT, CDR2 FQNNGV. The V segment lost 5 bases and the J segment 2 bases; nucleotides outside the gene matches: 9. This CDR3 has 16 amino acids.

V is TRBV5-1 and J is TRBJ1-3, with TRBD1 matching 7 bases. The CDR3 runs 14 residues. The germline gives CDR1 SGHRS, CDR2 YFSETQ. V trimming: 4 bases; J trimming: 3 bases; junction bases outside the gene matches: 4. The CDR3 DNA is TGCGCCAGCAGCGCCTGGGACAGTGGAAACACCATATATTTT. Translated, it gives CASSAWDSGNTIYF. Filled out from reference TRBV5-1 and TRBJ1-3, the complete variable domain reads KAGVTQTPRYLIKTRGQQVTLSCSPISGHRSVSWYQQTPGQGLQFLFEYFSETQRNKGNFPGRFSGRQFSNSRSEMNVSTLELGDSALYLCASSAWDSGNTIYFGEGSWLTVV.

DNA of the CDR3: TGTGCCAGCAGCTTCGGACGAGCCGCCCGATCAACGGAGCAGTACTTC. Translating gives CASSFGRAARSTEQYF. This sequence joins TRBV5-6 and TRBJ2-7; the D is unclear. V was pared by 2 bases and J by 7 bases, with 22 bases between. The CDR3 contains 16 residues. The V gene's germline CDR1 is SGHDT and CDR2 YYEEEE.